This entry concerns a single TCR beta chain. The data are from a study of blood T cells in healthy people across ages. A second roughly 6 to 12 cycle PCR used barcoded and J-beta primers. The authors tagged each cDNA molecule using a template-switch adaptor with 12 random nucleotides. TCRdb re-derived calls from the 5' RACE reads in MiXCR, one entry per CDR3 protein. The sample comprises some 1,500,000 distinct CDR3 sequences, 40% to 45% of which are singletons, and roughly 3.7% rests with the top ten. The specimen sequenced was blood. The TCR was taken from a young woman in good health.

The DNA for the CDR3 is TGTGCCTGGAGTCCCGGATTGACAGGGATCGACGAGCAGTACTTC. Residues: CAWSPGLTGIDEQYF. The V and J genes are TRBV30 and TRBJ2-7; TRBD1 matches at 7 bases. V shed 2 bases and J 5 bases; nucleotides not matched to a gene: 12. Germline CDR1 reads GTSNPN; CDR2 reads SVGIG (reference sequence). This CDR3 spans 15 amino acids.